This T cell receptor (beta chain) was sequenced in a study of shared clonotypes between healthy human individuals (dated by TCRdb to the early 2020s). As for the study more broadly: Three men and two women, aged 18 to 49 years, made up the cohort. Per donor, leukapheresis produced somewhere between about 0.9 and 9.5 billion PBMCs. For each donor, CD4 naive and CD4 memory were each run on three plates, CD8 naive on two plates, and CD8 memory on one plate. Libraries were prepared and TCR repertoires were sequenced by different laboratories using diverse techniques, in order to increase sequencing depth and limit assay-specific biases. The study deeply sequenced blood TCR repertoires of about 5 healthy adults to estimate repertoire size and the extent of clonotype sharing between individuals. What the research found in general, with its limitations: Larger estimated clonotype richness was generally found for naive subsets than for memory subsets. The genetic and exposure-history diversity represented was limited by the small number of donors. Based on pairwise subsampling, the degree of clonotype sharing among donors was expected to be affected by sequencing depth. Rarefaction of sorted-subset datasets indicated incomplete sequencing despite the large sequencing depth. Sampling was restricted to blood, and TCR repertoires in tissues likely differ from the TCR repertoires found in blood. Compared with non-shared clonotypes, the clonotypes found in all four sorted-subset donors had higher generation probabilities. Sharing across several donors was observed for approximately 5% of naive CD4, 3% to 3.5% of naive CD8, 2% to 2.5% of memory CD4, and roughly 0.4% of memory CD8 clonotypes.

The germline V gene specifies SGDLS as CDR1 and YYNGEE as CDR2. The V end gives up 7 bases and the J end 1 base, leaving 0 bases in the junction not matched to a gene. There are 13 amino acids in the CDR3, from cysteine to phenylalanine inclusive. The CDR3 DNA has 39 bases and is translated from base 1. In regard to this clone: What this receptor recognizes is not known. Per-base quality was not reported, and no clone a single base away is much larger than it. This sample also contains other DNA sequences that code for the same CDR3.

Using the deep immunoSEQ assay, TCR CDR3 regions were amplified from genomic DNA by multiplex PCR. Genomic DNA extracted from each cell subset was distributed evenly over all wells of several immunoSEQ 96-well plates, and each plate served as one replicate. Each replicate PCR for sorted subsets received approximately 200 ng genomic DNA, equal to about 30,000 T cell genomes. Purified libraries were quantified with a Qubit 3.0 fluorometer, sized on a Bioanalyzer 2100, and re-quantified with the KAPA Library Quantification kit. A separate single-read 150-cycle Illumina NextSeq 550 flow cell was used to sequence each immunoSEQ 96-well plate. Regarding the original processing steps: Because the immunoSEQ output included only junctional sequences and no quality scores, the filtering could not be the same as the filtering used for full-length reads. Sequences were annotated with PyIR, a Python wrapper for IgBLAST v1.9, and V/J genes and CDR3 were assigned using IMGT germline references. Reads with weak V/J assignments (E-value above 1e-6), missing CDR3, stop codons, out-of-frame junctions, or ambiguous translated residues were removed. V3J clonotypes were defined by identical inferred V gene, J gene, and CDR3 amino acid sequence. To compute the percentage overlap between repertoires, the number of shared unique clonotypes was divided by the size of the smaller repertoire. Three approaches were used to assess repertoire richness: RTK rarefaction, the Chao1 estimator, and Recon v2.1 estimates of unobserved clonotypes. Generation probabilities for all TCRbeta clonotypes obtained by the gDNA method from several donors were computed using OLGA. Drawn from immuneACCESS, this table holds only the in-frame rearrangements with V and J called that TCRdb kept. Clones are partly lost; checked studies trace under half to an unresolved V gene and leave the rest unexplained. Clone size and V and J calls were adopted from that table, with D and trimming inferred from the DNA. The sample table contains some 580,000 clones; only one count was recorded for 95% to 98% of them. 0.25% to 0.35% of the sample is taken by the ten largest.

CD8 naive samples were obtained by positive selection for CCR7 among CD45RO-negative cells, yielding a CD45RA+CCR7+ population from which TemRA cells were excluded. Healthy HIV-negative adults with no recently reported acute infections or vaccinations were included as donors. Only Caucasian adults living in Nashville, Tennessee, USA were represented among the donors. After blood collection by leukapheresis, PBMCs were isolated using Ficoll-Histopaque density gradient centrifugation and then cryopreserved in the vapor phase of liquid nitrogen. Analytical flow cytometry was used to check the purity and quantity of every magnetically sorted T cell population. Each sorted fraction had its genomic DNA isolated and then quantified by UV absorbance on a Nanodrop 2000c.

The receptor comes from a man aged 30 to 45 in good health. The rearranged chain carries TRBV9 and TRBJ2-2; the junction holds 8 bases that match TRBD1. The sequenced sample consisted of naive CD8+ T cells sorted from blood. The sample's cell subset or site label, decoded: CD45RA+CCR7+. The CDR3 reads CASDRGNTGELFF. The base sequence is TGTGCCAGCGACAGGGGGAACACCGGGGAGCTGTTTTTT.